The following is a T cell receptor (beta chain) sequence with its context. Its cognate antigen is unknown. These data come from a study of radiation and T cells in renal cell carcinoma. Looking at the study overall: Nephrectomy followed 15 Gy stereotactic body radiation by 4 weeks. Study results and limitations: No pretreatment tumor biopsies were available for baseline clonotypes.

This CDR3 has 14 amino acids. The V gene's germline CDR1 is MNHEY and CDR2 SMNVEV (reference sequence). Trimming took 6 bases from V and 6 from J; bases not matched to a gene: 8. Clones were sequenced by immunoSEQ multiplex PCR, and TCRdb holds only the in-frame ones, with some missing. The sample lists roughly 130,000 clones; 70% to 90% were seen once. The time point was: blood 2 weeks post-SBRT. Treatment here: 15 Gy SBRT to primary tumor, nephrectomy 4 weeks later. Radiation-treated patients gave blood at baseline, week 2 and week 4. Clear cell pathology was present in this patient's renal cell carcinoma.

V and J are TRBV27 and TRBJ1-5; TRBD1 aligns across 7 bases. Sample: blood, taken from a patient whose treatment included radiotherapy and nephrectomy. The receptor comes from a woman in her seventies with renal cell carcinoma. For the CDR3, the DNA is TGTGCCAGCAGGAGCAGACAGGGCGGTCAGCCCCAGCATTTT. Its protein product is CASRSRQGGQPQHF.